This T cell receptor (beta chain) was identified during a study of PD-1 blockade in classical Hodgkin lymphoma. Clones were read by immunoSEQ multiplex PCR, and TCRdb kept only the in-frame ones, dropping some. The sample shows tens of thousands of clones, roughly 88% of them seen only once. Study results and limitations: There remain no defined causes for the repertoire differences, which possibly reflect disease activity or prior therapy. Newly diagnosed patients reportedly had lower baseline TCR diversity than healthy donors.

On this clone itself: The antigen remains undetermined.

Trimming took off 1 base at V and 2 bases at J, with 8 bases between the two ends. Germline V gives CDR1 MDHEN, CDR2 SYDVKM. The CDR3 spans 14 residues. The time point was: newly diagnosed, previously untreated cHL patient sample. Untreated, newly diagnosed classical Hodgkin lymphoma PBMCs were used for comparison. The sample comprised peripheral blood mononuclear cells (PBMCs). This sequence was found in a human donor with classical Hodgkin lymphoma. The J gene is TRBJ1-1, the V gene TRBV28, with D hard to call. The CDR3 spells CASSLFRVNTEAFF. CDR3 in DNA: TGTGCCAGCAGTTTATTCCGCGTCAACACTGAAGCTTTCTTT.